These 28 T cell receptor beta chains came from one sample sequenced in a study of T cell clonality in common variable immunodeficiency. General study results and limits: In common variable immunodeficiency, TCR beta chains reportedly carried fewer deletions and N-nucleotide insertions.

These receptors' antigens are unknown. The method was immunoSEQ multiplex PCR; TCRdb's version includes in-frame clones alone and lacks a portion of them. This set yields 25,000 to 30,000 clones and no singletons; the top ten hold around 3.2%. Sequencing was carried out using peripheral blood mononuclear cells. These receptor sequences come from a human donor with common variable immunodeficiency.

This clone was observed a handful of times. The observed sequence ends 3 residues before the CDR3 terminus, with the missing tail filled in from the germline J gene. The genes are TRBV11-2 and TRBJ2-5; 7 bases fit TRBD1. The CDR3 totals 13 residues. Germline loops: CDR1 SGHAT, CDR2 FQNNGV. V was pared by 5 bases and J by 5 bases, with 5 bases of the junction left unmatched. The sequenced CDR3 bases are TGTGCCAGCAGCCCGAGGGGGCGGGAGACC. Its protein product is CASSPRGRET. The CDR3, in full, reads CASSPRGRETQYF. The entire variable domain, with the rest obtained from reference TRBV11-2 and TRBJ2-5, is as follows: EAGVAQSPRYKIIEKRQSVAFWCNPISGHATLYWYQQILGQGPKLLIQFQNNGVVDDSQLPKDRFSAERLKGVDSTLKIQPAKLEDSAVYLCASSPRGRETQYFGPGTRLLVL.

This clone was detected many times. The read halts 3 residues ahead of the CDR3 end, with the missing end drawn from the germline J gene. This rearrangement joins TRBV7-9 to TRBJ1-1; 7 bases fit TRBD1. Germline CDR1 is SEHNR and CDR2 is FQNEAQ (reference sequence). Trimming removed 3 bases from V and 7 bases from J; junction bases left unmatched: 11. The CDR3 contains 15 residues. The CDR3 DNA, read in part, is TGTGCCAGCAGCTTTTACAAGGGGGCGCCGGTTGAA. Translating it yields CASSFYKGAPVE. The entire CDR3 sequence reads CASSFYKGAPVEAFF.

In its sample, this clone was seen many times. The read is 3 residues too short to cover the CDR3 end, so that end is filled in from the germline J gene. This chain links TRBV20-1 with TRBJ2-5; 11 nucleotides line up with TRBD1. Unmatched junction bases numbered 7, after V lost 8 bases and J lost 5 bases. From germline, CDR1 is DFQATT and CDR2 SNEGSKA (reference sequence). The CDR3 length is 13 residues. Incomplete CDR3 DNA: TGCAGTCCCCGGACAGGGGGCGAGGAGACC. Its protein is CSPRTGGEET. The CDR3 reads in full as CSPRTGGEETQYF.

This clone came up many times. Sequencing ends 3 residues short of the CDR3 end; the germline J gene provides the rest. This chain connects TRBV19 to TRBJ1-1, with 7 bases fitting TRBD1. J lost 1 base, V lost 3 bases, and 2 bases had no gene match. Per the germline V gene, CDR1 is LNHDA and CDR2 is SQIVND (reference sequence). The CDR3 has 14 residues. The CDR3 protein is CASSISGGNTEAFF. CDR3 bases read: TGTGCCAGTAGTATTTCAGGGGGGAACACTGAA.

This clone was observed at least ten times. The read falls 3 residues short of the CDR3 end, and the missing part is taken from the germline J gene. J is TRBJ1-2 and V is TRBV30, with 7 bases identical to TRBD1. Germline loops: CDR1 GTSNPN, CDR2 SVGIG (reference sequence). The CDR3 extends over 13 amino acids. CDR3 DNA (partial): TGTGCCTGGAGAGAAGGGACAGTGGGCGGC. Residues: CAWREGTVGG. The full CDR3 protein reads CAWREGTVGGYTF.

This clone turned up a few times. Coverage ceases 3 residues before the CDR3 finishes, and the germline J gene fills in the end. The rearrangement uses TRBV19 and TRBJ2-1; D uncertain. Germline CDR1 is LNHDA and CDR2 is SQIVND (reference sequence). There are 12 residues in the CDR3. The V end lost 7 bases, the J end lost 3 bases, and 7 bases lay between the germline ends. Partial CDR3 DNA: TGTGCCAGTACTACTATCTACAATGAG. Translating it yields CASTTIYNE. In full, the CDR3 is CASTTIYNEQFF.

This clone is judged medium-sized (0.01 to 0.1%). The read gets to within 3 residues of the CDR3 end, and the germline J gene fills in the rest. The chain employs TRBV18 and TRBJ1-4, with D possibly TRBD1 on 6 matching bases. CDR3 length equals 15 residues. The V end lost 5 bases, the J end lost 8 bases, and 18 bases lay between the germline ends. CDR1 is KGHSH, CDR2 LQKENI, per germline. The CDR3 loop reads CASSYSGTPKEKLFF. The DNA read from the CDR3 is TGTGCCAGCTCATACTCCGGGACACCGAAAGAAAAA.

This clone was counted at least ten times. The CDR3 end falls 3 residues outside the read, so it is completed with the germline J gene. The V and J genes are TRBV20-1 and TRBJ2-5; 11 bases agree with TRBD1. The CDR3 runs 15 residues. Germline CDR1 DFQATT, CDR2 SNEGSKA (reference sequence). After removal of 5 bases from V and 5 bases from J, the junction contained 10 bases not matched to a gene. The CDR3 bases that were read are TGCAGTGCTGTGGCCGGGACAGGGGGGTTTGAGACC. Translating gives CSAVAGTGGFET. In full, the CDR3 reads CSAVAGTGGFETQYF.

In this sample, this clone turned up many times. CDR3 loop: CASSLGVLAGGPSSYNEQFF. The covered CDR3 bases are TGCGCCAGCAGCTTGGGAGTGCTGGCGGGAGGGCCAAGCTCCTACAATGAG. The chain employs TRBV5-1 and TRBJ2-1, with TRBD2 matching 9 bases. The CDR3 is cut off 3 residues early in the read; its end comes from the germline J gene. Germline CDR1 is SGHRS and CDR2 is YFSETQ. This CDR3 has 20 amino acids. After removal of 0 bases from V and 0 bases from J, the junction contained 13 bases not matched to a gene.

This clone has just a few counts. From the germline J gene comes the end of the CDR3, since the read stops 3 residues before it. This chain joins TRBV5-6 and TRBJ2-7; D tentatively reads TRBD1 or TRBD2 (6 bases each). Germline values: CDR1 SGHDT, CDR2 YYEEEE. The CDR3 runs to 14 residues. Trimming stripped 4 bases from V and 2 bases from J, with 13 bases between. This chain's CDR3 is CASSTAGHPYEQYF. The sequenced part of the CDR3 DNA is TGTGCCAGCAGCACCGCGGGACATCCCTACGAG. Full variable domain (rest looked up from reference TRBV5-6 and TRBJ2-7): DAGVTQSPTHLIKTRGQQVTLRCSPKSGHDTVSWYQQALGQGPQFIFQYYEEEERQRGNFPDRFSGHQFPNYSSELNVNALLLGDSALYLCASSTAGHPYEQYFGPGTRLTVT.

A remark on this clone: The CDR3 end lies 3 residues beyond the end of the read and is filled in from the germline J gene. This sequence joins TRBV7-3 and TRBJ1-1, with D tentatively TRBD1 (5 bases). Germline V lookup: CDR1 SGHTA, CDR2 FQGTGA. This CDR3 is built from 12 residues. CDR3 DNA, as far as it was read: TGTGCCAGCAGCCGAGAGCAGGGAGAA. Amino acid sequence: CASSREQGE. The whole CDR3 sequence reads CASSREQGEAFF.

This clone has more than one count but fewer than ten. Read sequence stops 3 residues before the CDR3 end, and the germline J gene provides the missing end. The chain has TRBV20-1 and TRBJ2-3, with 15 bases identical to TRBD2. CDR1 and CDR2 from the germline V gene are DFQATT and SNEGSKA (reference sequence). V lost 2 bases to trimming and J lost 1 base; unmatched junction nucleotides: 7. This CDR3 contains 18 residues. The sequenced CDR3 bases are TGCAGTGCTAGATCAATAAGGACTAGCGGGAGGGGCACAGATACG. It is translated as CSARSIRTSGRGTDT. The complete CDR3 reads CSARSIRTSGRGTDTQYF.

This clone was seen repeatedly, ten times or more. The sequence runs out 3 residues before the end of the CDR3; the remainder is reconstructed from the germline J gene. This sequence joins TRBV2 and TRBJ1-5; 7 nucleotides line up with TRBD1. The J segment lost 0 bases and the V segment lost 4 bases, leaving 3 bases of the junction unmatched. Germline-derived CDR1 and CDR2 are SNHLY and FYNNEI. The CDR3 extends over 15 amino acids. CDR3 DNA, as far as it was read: TGTGCCAGCAGTGGTGGGACAGCTAGCAATCAGCCC. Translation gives CASSGGTASNQP. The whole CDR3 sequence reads CASSGGTASNQPQHF.

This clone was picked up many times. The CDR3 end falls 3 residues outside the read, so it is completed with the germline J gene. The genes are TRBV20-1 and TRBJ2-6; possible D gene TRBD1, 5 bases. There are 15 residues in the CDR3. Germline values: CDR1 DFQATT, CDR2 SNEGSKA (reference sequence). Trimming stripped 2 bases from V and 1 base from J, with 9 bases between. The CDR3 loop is CSARLGQSGANVLTF. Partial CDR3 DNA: TGCAGTGCTAGACTTGGACAATCTGGGGCCAACGTC.

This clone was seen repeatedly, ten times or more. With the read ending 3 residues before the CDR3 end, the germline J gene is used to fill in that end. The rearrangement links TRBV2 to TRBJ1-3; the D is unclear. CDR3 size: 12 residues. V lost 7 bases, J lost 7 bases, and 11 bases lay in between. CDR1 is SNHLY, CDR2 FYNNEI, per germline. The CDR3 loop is CASNREGNTIYF. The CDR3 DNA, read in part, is TGTGCCAGCAATCGAGAAGGCAACACC.

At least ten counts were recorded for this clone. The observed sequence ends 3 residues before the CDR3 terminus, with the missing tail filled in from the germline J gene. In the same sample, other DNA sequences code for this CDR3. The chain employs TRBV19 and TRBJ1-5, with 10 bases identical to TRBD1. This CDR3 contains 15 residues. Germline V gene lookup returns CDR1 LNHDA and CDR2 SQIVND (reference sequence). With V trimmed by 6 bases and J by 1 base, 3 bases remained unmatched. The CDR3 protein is CASRDRGYSNQPQHF. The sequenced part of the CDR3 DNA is TGTGCCAGTAGGGACAGGGGGTACAGCAATCAGCCC. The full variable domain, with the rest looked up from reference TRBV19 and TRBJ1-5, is DGGITQSPKYLFRKEGQNVTLSCEQNLNHDAMYWYRQDPGQGLRLIYYSQIVNDFQKGDIAEGYSVSREKKESFPLTVTSAQKNPTAFYLCASRDRGYSNQPQHFGDGTRLSIL.

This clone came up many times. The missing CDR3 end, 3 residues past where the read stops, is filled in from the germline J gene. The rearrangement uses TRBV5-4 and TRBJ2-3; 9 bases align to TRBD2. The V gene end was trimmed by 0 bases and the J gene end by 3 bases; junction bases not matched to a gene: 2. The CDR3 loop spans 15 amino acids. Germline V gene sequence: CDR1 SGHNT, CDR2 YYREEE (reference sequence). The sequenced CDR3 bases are TGTGCCAGCAGCTTGGTGCGGGAGGGTACAGATACG. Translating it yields CASSLVREGTDT. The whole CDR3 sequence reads CASSLVREGTDTQYF.

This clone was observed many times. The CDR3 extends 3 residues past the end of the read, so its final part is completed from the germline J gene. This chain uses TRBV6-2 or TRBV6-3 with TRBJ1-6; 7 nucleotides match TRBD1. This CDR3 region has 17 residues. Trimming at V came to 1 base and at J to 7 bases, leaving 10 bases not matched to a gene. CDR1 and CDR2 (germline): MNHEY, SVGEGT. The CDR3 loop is CASSYYPGTDLNSPLHF. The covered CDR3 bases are TGTGCCAGCAGTTACTACCCCGGGACAGACCTCAATTCACCC.

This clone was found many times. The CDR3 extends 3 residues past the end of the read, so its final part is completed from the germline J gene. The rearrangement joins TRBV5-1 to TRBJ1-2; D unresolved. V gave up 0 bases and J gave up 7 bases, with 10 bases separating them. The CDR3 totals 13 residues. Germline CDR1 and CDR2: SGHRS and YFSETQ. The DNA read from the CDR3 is TGCGCCAGCAGCTTGGAAGGTTCTCGTGGC. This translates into CASSLEGSRG. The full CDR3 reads CASSLEGSRGYTF. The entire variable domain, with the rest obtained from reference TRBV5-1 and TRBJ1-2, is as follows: KAGVTQTPRYLIKTRGQQVTLSCSPISGHRSVSWYQQTPGQGLQFLFEYFSETQRNKGNFPGRFSGRQFSNSRSEMNVSTLELGDSALYLCASSLEGSRGYTFGSGTRLTVV.

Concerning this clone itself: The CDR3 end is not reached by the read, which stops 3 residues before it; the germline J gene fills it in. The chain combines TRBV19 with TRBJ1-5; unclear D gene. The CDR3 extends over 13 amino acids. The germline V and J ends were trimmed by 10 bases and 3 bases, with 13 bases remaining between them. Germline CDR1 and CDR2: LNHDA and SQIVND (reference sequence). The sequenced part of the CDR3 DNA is TGTGCCACAGTGGCGGGCCTCAATCAGCCC. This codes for CATVAGLNQP. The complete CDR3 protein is CATVAGLNQPQHF.

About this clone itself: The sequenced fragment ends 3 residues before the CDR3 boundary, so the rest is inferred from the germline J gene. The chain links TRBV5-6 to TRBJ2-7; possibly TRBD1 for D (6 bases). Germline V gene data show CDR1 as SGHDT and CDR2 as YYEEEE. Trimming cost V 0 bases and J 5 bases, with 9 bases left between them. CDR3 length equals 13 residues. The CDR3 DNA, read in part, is TGTGCCAGCAGCTTGGGGGGGCGGGACGAG. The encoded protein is CASSLGGRDE. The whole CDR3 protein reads CASSLGGRDEQYF.

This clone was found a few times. CDR3 in amino acids: CASSSRQVAAEAFF. CDR3 bases read: TGTGCCAGCAGCTCGCGACAGGTTGCGGCTGAA. The chain couples TRBV11-2 to TRBJ1-1; TRBD1 might be the D (6 bases). The read ends 3 residues shy of where the CDR3 ends; the end is completed using the germline J gene. This CDR3 comprises 14 residues. Deletions cut 4 bases from V and 6 bases from J, with 15 bases between. Germline CDR1 and CDR2: SGHAT and FQNNGV.

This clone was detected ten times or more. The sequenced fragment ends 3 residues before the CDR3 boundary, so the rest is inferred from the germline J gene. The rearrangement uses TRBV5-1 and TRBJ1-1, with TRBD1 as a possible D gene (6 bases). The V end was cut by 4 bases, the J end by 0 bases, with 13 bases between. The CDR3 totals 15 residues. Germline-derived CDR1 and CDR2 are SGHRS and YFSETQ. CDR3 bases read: TGCGCCAGCAGCGAACGACAGGTTTTGAACACTGAA. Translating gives CASSERQVLNTE. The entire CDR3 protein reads CASSERQVLNTEAFF. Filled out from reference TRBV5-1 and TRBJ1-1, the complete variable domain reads KAGVTQTPRYLIKTRGQQVTLSCSPISGHRSVSWYQQTPGQGLQFLFEYFSETQRNKGNFPGRFSGRQFSNSRSEMNVSTLELGDSALYLCASSERQVLNTEAFFGQGTRLTVV.

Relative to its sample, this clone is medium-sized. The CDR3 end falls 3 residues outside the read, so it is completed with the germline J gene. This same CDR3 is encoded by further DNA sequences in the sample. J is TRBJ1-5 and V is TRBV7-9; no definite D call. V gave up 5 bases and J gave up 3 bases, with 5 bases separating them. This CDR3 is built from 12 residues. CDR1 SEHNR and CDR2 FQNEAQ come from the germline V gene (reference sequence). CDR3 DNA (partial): TGTGCCAGCAGCCCCCTCAATCAGCCC. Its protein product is CASSPLNQP. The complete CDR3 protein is CASSPLNQPQHF.

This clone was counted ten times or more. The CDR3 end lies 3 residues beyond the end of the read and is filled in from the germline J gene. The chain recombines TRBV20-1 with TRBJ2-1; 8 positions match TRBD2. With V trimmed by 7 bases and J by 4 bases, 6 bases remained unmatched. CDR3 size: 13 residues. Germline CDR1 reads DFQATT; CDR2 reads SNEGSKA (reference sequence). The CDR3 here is CSVAGLEYNEQFF. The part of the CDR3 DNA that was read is TGCAGTGTTGCGGGACTAGAGTACAATGAG.

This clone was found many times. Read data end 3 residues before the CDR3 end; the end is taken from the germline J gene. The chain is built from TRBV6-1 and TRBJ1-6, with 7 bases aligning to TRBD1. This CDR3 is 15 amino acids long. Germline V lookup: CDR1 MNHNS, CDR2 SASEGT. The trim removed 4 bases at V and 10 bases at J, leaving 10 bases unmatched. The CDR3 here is CASSATQGSGSPLHF. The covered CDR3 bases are TGTGCCAGCAGTGCGACACAGGGGTCTGGCTCACCC.

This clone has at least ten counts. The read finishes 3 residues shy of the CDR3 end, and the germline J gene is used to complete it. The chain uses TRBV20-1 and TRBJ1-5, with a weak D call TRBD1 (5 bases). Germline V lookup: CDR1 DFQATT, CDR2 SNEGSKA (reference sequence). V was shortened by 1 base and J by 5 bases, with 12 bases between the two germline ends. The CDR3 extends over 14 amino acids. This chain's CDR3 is CSARGGGAHQPQHF. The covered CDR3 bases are TGCAGTGCTAGAGGCGGGGGAGCTCATCAGCCC.

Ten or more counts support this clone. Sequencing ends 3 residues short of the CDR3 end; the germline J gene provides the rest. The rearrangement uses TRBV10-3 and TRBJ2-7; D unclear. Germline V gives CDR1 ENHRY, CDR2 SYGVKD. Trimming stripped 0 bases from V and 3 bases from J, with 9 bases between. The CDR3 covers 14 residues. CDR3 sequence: CAISESPGIYEQYF. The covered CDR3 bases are TGTGCCATCAGTGAGTCGCCGGGTATCTACGAG.